Reported below is one T cell receptor (beta chain). Its cognate antigen is unknown. Researchers grouped second doses given at about 4 or about 12 weeks into one pool. Trimming took off 0 bases at V and 4 bases at J, with 10 bases between the two ends. The CDR3 is 14 residues long. CDR1 and CDR2 from the germline V gene are SGDLS and YYNGEE. Clones were read by immunoSEQ multiplex PCR, and TCRdb kept only the in-frame ones, dropping some. The data show approximately 130,000 clones, 84% seen once. The sample belongs to a study of T cell responses to AZD1222 COVID-19 vaccine. Study results and limitations: The donor cohort was predominantly white British with a female majority, and clonal diversity may have been underestimated. Unmutated variant regions are reportedly targeted by nearly half of spike-specific TCRs. At study baseline, merely more than 5 AZD1222 recipients were seropositive.

The specimen was peripheral blood, collected 28 days after the second AZD1222 dose. The chain carries TRBV9 and TRBJ1-1, with unresolved D. This clonotype originated in an adult who received the AZD1222 COVID-19 vaccine. The CDR3: CASSVAGWGTEAFF. CDR3 sequence (DNA): TGTGCCAGCAGCGTAGCGGGCTGGGGCACTGAAGCTTTCTTT.